Reported below is one T cell receptor (beta chain). The germline V and J ends were trimmed by 0 bases and 2 bases, with 8 bases remaining between them. This CDR3 comprises 14 residues. Germline V gene data show CDR1 as SGHKS and CDR2 as YYEKEE (reference sequence). This sample was included in a study of T cell changes during pregnancy in multiple sclerosis. Some clones are missing from TCRdb's copy, which holds only in-frame ones; the method was immunoSEQ multiplex PCR. The table shows about 31,000 clones, with 90% occurring only once. The chain has TRBV5-5 and TRBJ1-1; D is undetermined. Material: CD8+ T cells from peripheral blood mononuclear cells, obtained in the second trimester of pregnancy. The TCR originated in a female donor with multiple sclerosis, enrolled in a pregnancy study. CDR3 region: CASSLAPGNTEAFF. The CDR3 DNA follows: TGTGCCAGCAGCTTGGCTCCAGGAAACACTGAAGCTTTCTTT.